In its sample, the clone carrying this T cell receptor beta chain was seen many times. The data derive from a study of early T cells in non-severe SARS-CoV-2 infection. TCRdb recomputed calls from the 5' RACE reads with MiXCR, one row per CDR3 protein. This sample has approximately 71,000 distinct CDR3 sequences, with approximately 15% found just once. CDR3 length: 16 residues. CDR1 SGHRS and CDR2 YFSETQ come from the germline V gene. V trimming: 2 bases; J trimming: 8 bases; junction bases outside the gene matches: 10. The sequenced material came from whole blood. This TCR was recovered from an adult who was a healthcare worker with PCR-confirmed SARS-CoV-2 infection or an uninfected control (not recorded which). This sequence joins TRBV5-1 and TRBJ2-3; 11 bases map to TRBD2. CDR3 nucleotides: TGCGCCAGCAGCTTTACCGGGACTAGCGGTTCCGGTACGCAGTATTTT. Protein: CASSFTGTSGSGTQYF.